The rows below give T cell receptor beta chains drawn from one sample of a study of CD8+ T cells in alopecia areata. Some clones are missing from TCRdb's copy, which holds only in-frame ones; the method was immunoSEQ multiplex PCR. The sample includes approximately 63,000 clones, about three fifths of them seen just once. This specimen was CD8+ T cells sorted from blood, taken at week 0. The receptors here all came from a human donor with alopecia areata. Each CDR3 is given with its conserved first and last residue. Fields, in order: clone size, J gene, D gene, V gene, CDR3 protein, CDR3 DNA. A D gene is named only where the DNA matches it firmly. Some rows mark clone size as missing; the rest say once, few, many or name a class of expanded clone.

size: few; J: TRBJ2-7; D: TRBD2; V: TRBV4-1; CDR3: CASSQDESGGAYEQYF; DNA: TGTGCCAGCAGCCAAGATGAAAGCGGGGGGGCCTACGAGCAGTACTTC
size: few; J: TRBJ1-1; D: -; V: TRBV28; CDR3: CASRIIRNTEAFF; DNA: TGTGCCAGCAGAATTATTCGGAACACTGAAGCTTTCTTT
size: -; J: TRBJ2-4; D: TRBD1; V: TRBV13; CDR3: CASSTGQENIQYF; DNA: TGTGCCAGCAGCACCGGACAGGAAAACATTCAGTACTTC
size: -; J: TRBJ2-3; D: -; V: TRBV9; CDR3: CASSVAGSTDTQYF; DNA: TGTGCCAGCAGCGTAGCAGGTAGCACAGATACGCAGTATTTT
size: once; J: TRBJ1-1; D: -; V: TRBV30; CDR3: CAWRSNTEAFF; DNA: TGTGCCTGGAGATCGAACACTGAAGCTTTCTTT
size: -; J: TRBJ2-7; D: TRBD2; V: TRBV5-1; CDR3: CASSLSPSGTLSYEQYF; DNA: TGCGCCAGCAGCTTGTCGCCTAGCGGGACCCTCTCCTACGAGCAGTACTTC
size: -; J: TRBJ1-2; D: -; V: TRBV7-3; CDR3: CASSPSGPGDYGYTF; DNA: TGTGCCAGCAGCCCATCTGGACCAGGAGACTATGGCTACACCTTC
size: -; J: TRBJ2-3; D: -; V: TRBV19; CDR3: CASSRGGGTDTQYF; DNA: TGTGCCAGTAGCCGCGGAGGGGGCACAGATACGCAGTATTTT
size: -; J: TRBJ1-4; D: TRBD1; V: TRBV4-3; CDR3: CASSPGTAATNEKLFF; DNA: TGCGCCAGCAGCCCCGGGACAGCTGCAACTAATGAAAAACTGTTTTTT
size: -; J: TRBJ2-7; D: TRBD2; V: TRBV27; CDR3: CASSLSTLAVSYEQYF; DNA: TGTGCCAGCAGTTTGAGTACGCTAGCGGTGTCCTACGAGCAGTACTTC
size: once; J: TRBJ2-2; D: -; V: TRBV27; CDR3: CASLPNPHYPGELFF; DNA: TGTGCCAGCCTACCTAACCCTCATTATCCCGGGGAGCTGTTTTTT
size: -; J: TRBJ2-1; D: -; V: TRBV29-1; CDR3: CSGTYNEQFF; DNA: TGCAGCGGGACTTACAATGAGCAGTTCTTC
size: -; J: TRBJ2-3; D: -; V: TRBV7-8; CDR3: CASSSPGSPDTQYF; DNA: TGTGCCAGCAGCTCACCTGGGAGCCCAGATACGCAGTATTTT
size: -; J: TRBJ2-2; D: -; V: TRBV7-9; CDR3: CASSLGPHTGELFF; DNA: TGTGCCAGCAGTTTGGGACCTCACACCGGGGAGCTGTTTTTT
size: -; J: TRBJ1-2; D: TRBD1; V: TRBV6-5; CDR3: CASNFAGTGDYGYTF; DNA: TGTGCCAGCAATTTCGCCGGGACAGGAGACTATGGCTACACCTTC
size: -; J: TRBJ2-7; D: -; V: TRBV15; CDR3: CATSSRDGDYEQYF; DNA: TGTGCCACCAGCAGCCGGGACGGTGATTACGAGCAGTACTTC
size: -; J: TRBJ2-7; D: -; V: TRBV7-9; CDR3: CASSPSEGLPYEQYF; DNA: TGTGCCAGCAGCCCCTCGGAGGGGCTCCCCTACGAGCAGTACTTC
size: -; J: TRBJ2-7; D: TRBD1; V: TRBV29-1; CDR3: CSVERGTGDYEQYF; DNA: TGCAGCGTTGAACGTGGGACAGGGGATTACGAGCAGTACTTC
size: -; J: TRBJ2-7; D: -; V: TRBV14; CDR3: CASSQAGFYYEQYF; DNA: TGTGCCAGCAGCCAAGCTGGGTTTTACTACGAGCAGTACTTC
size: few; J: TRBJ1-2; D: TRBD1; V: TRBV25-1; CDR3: CASSESDRVYGYTF; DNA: TGTGCCAGCAGTGAATCCGACAGGGTGTATGGCTACACCTTC
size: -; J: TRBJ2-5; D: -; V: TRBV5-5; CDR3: CASSLELGYQETQYF; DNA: TGTGCCAGCAGCTTGGAATTGGGGTACCAAGAGACCCAGTACTTC
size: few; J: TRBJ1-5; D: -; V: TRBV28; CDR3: CASRRSYSNQPQHF; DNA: TGTGCCAGCCGCAGGTCTTATAGCAATCAGCCCCAGCATTTT
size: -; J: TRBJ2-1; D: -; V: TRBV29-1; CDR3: CSVEATGSSYNEQFF; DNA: TGCAGCGTTGAAGCGACAGGAAGCTCCTACAATGAGCAGTTCTTC
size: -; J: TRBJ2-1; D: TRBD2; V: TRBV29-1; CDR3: CSGVGGGPRGEQFF; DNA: TGCAGCGGGGTCGGCGGGGGGCCAAGAGGGGAGCAGTTCTTC
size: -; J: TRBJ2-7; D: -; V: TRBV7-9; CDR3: CASSFAQYF; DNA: TGTGCCAGCAGCTTCGCGCAGTACTTC
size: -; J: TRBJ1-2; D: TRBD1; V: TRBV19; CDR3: CASGTGEAYGYTF; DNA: TGTGCCAGTGGCACAGGGGAAGCCTATGGCTACACCTTC
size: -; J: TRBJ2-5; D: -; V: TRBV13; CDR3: CASSVRETQYF; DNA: TGTGCCAGCAGCGTTAGAGAGACCCAGTACTTC
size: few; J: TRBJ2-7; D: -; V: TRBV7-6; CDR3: CASSPSGGALYEQYF; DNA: TGTGCCAGCAGCCCCTCCGGAGGGGCGCTGTACGAGCAGTACTTC
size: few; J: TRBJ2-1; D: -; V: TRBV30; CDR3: CAWSGNEQFF; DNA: TGTGCCTGGAGCGGCAATGAGCAGTTCTTC
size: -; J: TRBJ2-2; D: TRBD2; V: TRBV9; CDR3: CASSVEAGGPRGTGELFF; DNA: TGTGCCAGCAGCGTTGAAGCGGGAGGGCCACGAGGGACCGGGGAGCTGTTTTTT
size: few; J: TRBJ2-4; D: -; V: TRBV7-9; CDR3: CASSDLSDPKNIQYF; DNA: TGTGCCAGCAGCGACCTTAGCGACCCCAAAAACATTCAGTACTTC
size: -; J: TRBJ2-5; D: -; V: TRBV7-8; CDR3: CASSPRGRAEETQYF; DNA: TGTGCCAGCAGTCCCCGTGGCCGGGCCGAAGAGACCCAGTACTTC
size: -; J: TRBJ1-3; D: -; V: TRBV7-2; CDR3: CASSLVTVSGNTIYF; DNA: TGTGCCAGCAGCTTAGTTACCGTCTCTGGAAACACCATATATTTT
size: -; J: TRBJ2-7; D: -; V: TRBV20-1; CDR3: CSARSGYEQYF; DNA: TGCAGTGCTAGATCCGGCTACGAGCAGTACTTC
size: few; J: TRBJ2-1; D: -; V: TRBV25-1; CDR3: CASSENSYNEQFF; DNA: TGTGCCAGCAGTGAAAACAGTTACAATGAGCAGTTCTTC
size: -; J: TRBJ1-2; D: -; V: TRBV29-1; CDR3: CSVEDLRSPEIRGYTF; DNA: TGCAGCGTTGAAGATCTGCGCAGCCCTGAAATTCGTGGCTACACCTTC
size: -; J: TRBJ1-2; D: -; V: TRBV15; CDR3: CATSDSGIYGYTF; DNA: TGTGCCACCTCAGACTCAGGGATCTATGGCTACACCTTC
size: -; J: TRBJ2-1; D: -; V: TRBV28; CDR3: CASSLGYYNEQFF; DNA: TGTGCCAGCAGTTTAGGGTACTACAATGAGCAGTTCTTC
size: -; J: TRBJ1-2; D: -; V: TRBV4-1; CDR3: CASSQEATAIIYYGYTF; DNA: TGCGCCAGCAGCCAAGAAGCTACAGCTATCATCTACTATGGCTACACCTTC
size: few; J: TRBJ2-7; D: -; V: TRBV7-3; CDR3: CASSSTLAPGGFDEQYF; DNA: TGTGCCAGCAGCTCCACCCTCGCGCCAGGGGGGTTCGACGAGCAGTACTTC
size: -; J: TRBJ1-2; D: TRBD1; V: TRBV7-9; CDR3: CASSLALGQFSYVWTF; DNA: TGTGCCAGCAGCTTAGCCCTGGGACAGTTCTCCTATGTGTGGACCTTC
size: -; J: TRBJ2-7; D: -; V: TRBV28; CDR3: CASSLFRGLASYEQYF; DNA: TGTGCCAGCAGTTTATTCCGCGGCTTAGCGTCCTACGAGCAGTACTTC
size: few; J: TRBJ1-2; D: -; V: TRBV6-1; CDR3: CASSTHRYGYTF; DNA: TGTGCCAGCAGTACTCACCGCTATGGCTACACCTTC
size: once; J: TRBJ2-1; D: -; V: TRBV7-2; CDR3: CASSHYDNEQFF; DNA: TGTGCCAGCAGCCACTACGACAATGAGCAGTTCTTC
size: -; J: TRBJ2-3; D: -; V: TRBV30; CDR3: CAWSELGNTDTQYF; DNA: TGTGCCTGGAGTGAACTAGGGAACACAGATACGCAGTATTTT
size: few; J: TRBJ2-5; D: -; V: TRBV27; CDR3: CASSLGEETQYF; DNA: TGTGCCAGCAGCTTGGGAGAAGAGACCCAGTACTTC
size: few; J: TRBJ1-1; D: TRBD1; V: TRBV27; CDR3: CASSETGAGMNTEAFF; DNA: TGTGCCAGCAGTGAGACAGGGGCCGGCATGAACACTGAAGCTTTCTTT
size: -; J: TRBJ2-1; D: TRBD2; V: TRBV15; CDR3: CATSGTSGGLYNEQFF; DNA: TGTGCCACCAGCGGGACTAGCGGGGGCCTCTACAATGAGCAGTTCTTC
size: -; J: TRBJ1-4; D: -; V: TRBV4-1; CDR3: CASSSPTGLNEKLFF; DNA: TGCGCCAGCAGCTCCCCCACAGGGCTAAATGAAAAACTGTTTTTT
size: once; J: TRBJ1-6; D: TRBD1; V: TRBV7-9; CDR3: CASRLGQGGNSPLHF; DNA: TGTGCCAGCAGATTAGGACAGGGAGGCAATTCACCCCTCCACTTT
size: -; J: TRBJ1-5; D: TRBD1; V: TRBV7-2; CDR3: CASSYRGQSNQPQHF; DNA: TGTGCCAGCAGCTATCGGGGACAGAGCAATCAGCCCCAGCATTTT
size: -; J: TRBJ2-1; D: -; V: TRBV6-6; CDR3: CASSYLLEGDEQFF; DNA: TGTGCCAGCAGTTACCTTCTAGAGGGCGATGAGCAGTTCTTC
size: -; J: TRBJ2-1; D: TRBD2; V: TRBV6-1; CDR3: CASSGPASGATYNEQFF; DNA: TGTGCCAGCAGTGGACCTGCGAGCGGGGCCACCTACAATGAGCAGTTCTTC
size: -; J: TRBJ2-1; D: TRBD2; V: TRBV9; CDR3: CASSVGTSNNEQFF; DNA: TGTGCCAGCAGCGTCGGGACTAGCAACAATGAGCAGTTCTTC
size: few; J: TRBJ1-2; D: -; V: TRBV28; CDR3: CASSLTVNYGYTF; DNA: TGTGCCAGCAGCCTGACGGTTAACTATGGCTACACCTTC